The 21 T cell receptor beta chains reported below all come from one sample, sequenced in a study of regulatory T cells in long-lasting Graves disease. Time point of the sample: newly diagnosed GD, antithyroid drugs for less than 3 months. Extracted RNA from PBMCs served as the source of the TCR library. TCR beta libraries were built with iRepertoire HTBI primers and Arm-PCR of CDR3 regions. TCRdb recomputed calls from the multiplex PCR reads with MiXCR, one row per CDR3 protein. Among some 330,000 distinct CDR3 sequences listed, around 11% were seen once. These same data were also listed under a study on T cells in Graves' hyperthyroidism and ophthalmopathy.

Specimen: peripheral blood mononuclear cells (PBMCs), collected at new diagnosis, from a patient treated with antithyroid drugs. The receptors derive from a woman between 18 and 30 years old with Graves disease.

The sample holds many counts of this clonotype. This rearrangement joins TRBV12-3 or TRBV12-4 to TRBJ1-2; possibly TRBD1 for D (5 bases). The CDR3 sequence is 13 residues long. V was cut by 7 bases and J by 5 bases, with 14 bases left in between. CDR3 DNA: TGTGCCAGCACCGGGGGACGCTTTTATGGCTACACCTTC. The encoded protein is CASTGGRFYGYTF.

This clonotype was detected ten times or more. The J gene is TRBJ2-3, the V gene TRBV12-3 or TRBV12-4; D is perhaps TRBD2 (6 bases). This CDR3 is 17 amino acids long. Trimming removed 4 bases at V and 1 base at J, with 18 bases between. CDR3 residues: CASSSPLGRGGTDTQYF. The CDR3 nucleotides read TGTGCCAGCAGTTCACCCCTCGGGAGAGGGGGCACAGATACGCAGTATTTT.

Details on this clonotype: This may stem from a read error, because a much larger clone lies one nucleotide away. The chain links TRBV20-1 to TRBJ2-2, with a weak D call TRBD1 (5 bases). Germline V CDR1 and CDR2: DFQATT, SNEGSKA (reference sequence). V lost 6 bases and J 7 bases, leaving 12 bases between the germline ends. This CDR3 comprises 12 residues. The CDR3 bases are TGCAGTGCGCTACAGGCTGGCGGGGAGCTGTTTTTT. This sequence encodes CSALQAGGELFF.

CDR3 region: CSAREMTPNPNTGELFF. The CDR3 DNA reads TGCAGTGCTAGAGAGATGACTCCCAATCCCAACACCGGGGAGCTGTTTTTT. The gene calls are TRBV20-1 and TRBJ2-2; unclear D gene. Trimming pared 0 bases from V and 2 bases from J, leaving 16 bases between. CDR3 length: 17 residues. Germline V gene lookup returns CDR1 DFQATT and CDR2 SNEGSKA (reference sequence).

In its sample, this clonotype was seen many times. The chain couples TRBV20-1 to TRBJ2-5; D is ambiguous. Germline V gives CDR1 DFQATT, CDR2 SNEGSKA (reference sequence). The CDR3 spans 12 residues. V was cut by 5 bases and J by 4 bases, with 11 bases left in between. CDR3 DNA sequence: TGCAGTGCTGCCACGGAAGGAGAGACCCAGTACTTC. Its protein product is CSAATEGETQYF.

This clonotype was observed a few times. The rearrangement uses TRBV4-2 and TRBJ2-3, with TRBD1 matching over 8 bases. Germline V gene lookup returns CDR1 LGHNA and CDR2 YNFKEQ. The CDR3 has 14 residues. The junction had 2 bases not matched to a gene; V was cut back by 3 bases and J by 3 bases. This chain's CDR3 is CASSQGQVTDTQYF. CDR3 nucleotide sequence: TGTGCCAGCAGCCAGGGACAGGTAACAGATACGCAGTATTTT.

This clonotype was observed many times. This chain's CDR3 is CSARDWQETQYF. The CDR3 DNA reads as TGCAGTGCTAGAGATTGGCAAGAGACCCAGTACTTC. V usage is TRBV20-1 and J usage is TRBJ2-5, with D unresolved. Between the trimmed V and J ends, which lost 0 bases and 2 bases, there was a span of 4 bases. Per the germline V gene, CDR1 is DFQATT and CDR2 is SNEGSKA (reference sequence). The CDR3 extends over 12 amino acids.

This chain links TRBV7-9 with TRBJ1-1, with D possibly being TRBD1 (5 bases). The V gene lost 4 bases and the J gene lost 6 bases, with 18 bases spanning the gap. CDR1 and CDR2 from the germline V gene are SEHNR and FQNEAQ (reference sequence). The CDR3 is 15 amino acids. The CDR3 DNA reads as TGTGCCAGCAGCTGGGAGGCAGGGAGGAGCGCTGAAGCTTTCTTT. Translation gives CASSWEAGRSAEAFF.

This clonotype was recorded at least ten times. This chain connects TRBV12-3 or TRBV12-4 to TRBJ2-2; 12 bases line up with TRBD2. The junction had 4 bases not matched to a gene; V was cut back by 7 bases and J by 1 base. CDR3 size: 16 residues. This chain's CDR3 is CASIPSGGENTGELFF. CDR3 DNA sequence: TGTGCCAGCATCCCTAGCGGGGGGGAGAACACCGGGGAGCTGTTTTTT.

The V call is TRBV5-6, the J call TRBJ2-7; 13 bases map to TRBD2. This CDR3 is built from 16 residues. V lost 3 bases, J lost 4 bases, and 7 bases stayed unmatched. CDR1 is SGHDT and CDR2 is YYEEEE in the germline V gene. CDR3 coding DNA: TGTGCCAGCAGCTATGGGACTAGCGGGACAGTATACGAGCAGTACTTC. Protein product: CASSYGTSGTVYEQYF.

This clonotype was found many times. V is TRBV20-1 and J is TRBJ1-2; TRBD1 might be the D (5 bases). Germline CDR1 DFQATT, CDR2 SNEGSKA (reference sequence). The CDR3 covers 12 residues. The V and J ends lost 1 base and 3 bases respectively, with 6 bases between them. DNA of the CDR3: TGCAGTGCTAGAGTACAGGACTATGGCTACACCTTC. It yields the protein CSARVQDYGYTF.

In this sample, this clonotype turned up a few times. The chain recombines TRBV4-3 with TRBJ2-3; D perhaps matches TRBD2 (6 bases). This CDR3 is built from 17 residues. Per germline, CDR1 LGHNA and CDR2 YSLEER. Trimming removed 0 bases from V and 0 bases from J, with 13 bases in between. The CDR3 is CASSQDLGGASTDTQYF. The CDR3 DNA reads as TGCGCCAGCAGCCAAGACTTAGGCGGGGCTAGCACAGATACGCAGTATTTT.

The chain joins TRBV29-1 to TRBJ1-4, with unresolved D. CDR3 length equals 15 residues. V lost 3 bases and J lost 5, with 16 bases in between. Germline CDR1 is SQVTM and CDR2 is ANQGSEA. The CDR3 region has the DNA TGCAGCGTTGAGATTCTTGGGAGGGCGAATGAAAAACTGTTTTTT. It codes for CSVEILGRANEKLFF.

In this sample, this clonotype turned up a few times. The rearrangement joins TRBV20-1 to TRBJ1-5, with 8 bases identical to TRBD1. Germline CDR1 DFQATT, CDR2 SNEGSKA (reference sequence). This CDR3 contains 18 residues. V shed 0 bases, J shed 5 bases, and the junction held 15 bases outside the gene matches. CDR3 sequence: CSARDIQGAPKQYQPQHF. The DNA of the CDR3 is TGCAGTGCTAGAGACATTCAGGGGGCGCCTAAGCAATATCAGCCCCAGCATTTT.

At least ten counts were recorded for this clonotype. The V and J genes are TRBV20-1 and TRBJ2-7; 8 nucleotides match TRBD2. After removal of 0 bases from V and 5 bases from J, the junction contained 12 bases not matched to a gene. Germline lookup yields CDR1 DFQATT and CDR2 SNEGSKA (reference sequence). CDR3 length equals 16 residues. This chain's CDR3 is CSARDSSRGRSHEQYF. CDR3 nucleotide sequence: TGCAGTGCTAGAGATTCTTCTCGCGGGAGGTCCCACGAGCAGTACTTC.

This clonotype appeared many times. This rearrangement joins TRBV12-5 to TRBJ1-5; 8 nucleotides agree with TRBD1. The V gene end was trimmed by 0 bases and the J gene end by 5 bases; junction bases not matched to a gene: 18. The germline V gene encodes CDR1 LGHNT and CDR2 FRNRAP. This CDR3 is 20 amino acids long. CDR3 nucleotides: TGTGCTAGTGGTTTGGTACAATACCGGGGGAGTCAGGGGGCACATCAGCCCCAGCATTTT. It translates to CASGLVQYRGSQGAHQPQHF.

J is TRBJ1-1 and V is TRBV4-2; 7 bases match TRBD1. Germline-derived CDR1 and CDR2 are LGHNA and YNFKEQ. The CDR3 runs 15 residues. V gave up 4 bases and J gave up 4 bases; unmatched junction bases: 9. The chain's CDR3 is CASSRKEAGGTEAFF. DNA for the CDR3: TGTGCCAGCAGCCGTAAGGAAGCAGGGGGCACTGAAGCTTTCTTT.

This clonotype occurred many times. The chain has TRBV20-1 and TRBJ1-5; a weak D match, TRBD1 (6 bases). The V end was cut by 1 base, the J end by 0 bases, with 10 bases between. This CDR3 is built from 15 residues. Germline lookup yields CDR1 DFQATT and CDR2 SNEGSKA (reference sequence). The CDR3 bases are TGCAGTGCTAGAGTAAACAGGGTTAGCAATCAGCCCCAGCATTTT. Translating it yields CSARVNRVSNQPQHF.

This clonotype was counted at least ten times. The J gene is TRBJ1-1, the V gene TRBV5-6; D is uncertain. V dropped 0 bases and J dropped 9 bases, with 9 bases sitting between them. CDR1 and CDR2 from the germline V gene are SGHDT and YYEEEE. The CDR3 totals 12 residues. CDR3 nucleotide sequence: TGTGCCAGCAGCTTGGTCGCAGATAAAGCTTTCTTT. Amino acid sequence: CASSLVADKAFF.

This clonotype was picked up many times. The chain carries TRBV2 and TRBJ1-6; 10 bases map to TRBD1. The CDR3 loop spans 14 amino acids. Germline values: CDR1 SNHLY, CDR2 FYNNEI. The V gene end was trimmed by 6 bases and the J gene end by 7 bases; junction bases not matched to a gene: 3. Here the CDR3 reads CASSVTGGNSPLHF. The CDR3 nucleotides read TGTGCCAGCAGCGTGACAGGGGGCAATTCACCCCTCCACTTT. The full variable domain, with the rest looked up from reference TRBV2 and TRBJ1-6, is EPEVTQTPSHQVTQMGQEVILRCVPISNHLYFYWYRQILGQKVEFLVSFYNNEISEKSEIFDDQFSVERPDGSNFTLKIRSTKLEDSAMYFCASSVTGGNSPLHFGNGTRLTVT.

Many counts were recorded for this clonotype. The J gene is TRBJ2-1, the V gene TRBV10-3; 9 bases line up with TRBD1. Germline assignment: CDR1 ENHRY and CDR2 SYGVKD. Trimming cost V 4 bases and J 7 bases; bases outside gene matches: 11. The CDR3 has 16 amino acids. The DNA of the CDR3 is TGTGCCATCAGTGGGGAACAGGGGGCTCTGAGGAATGAGCAGTTCTTC. It encodes CAISGEQGALRNEQFF.